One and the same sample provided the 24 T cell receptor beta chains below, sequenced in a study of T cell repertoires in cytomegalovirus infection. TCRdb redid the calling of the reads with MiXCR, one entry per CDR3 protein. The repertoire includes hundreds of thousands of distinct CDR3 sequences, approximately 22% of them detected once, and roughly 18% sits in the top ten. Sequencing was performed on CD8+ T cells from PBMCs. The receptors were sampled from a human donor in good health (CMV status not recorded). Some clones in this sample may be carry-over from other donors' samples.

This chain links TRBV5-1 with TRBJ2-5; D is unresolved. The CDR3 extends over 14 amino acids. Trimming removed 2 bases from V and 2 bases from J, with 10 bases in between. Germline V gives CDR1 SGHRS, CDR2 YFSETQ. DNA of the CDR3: TGCGCCAGCAGCTTAGATGGGAATCAAGAGACCCAGTACTTC. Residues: CASSLDGNQETQYF.

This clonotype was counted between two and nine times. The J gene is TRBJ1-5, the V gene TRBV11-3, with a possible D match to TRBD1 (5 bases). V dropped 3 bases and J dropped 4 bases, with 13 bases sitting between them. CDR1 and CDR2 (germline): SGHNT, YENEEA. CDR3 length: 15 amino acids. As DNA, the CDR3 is TGTGCCAGCAGCTTGGCCGCGGGGGGGAATCAGCCCCAGCATTTT. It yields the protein CASSLAAGGNQPQHF.

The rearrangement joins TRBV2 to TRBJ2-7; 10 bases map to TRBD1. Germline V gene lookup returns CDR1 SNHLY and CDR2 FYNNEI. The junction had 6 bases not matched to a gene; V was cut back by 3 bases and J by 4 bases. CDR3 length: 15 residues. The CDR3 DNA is TGTGCCAGCAGTGACTACGACAGGGGGCTTTACGAGCAGTACTTC. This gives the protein CASSDYDRGLYEQYF.

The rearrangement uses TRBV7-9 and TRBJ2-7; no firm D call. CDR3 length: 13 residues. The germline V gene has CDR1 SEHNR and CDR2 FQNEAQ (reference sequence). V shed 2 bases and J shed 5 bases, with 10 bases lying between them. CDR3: CASSLLGGDEQYF. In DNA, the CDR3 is TGTGCCAGCAGCTTACTCGGCGGCGACGAGCAGTACTTC.

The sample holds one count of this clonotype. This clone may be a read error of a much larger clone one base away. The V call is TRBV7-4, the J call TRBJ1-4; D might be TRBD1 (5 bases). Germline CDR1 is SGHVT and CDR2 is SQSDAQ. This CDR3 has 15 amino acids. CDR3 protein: CASSLPPLGGEKLVF. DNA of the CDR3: TGTGCCAGCAGCCTACCGCCCCTGGGAGGGGAAAAACTGGTTTTT.

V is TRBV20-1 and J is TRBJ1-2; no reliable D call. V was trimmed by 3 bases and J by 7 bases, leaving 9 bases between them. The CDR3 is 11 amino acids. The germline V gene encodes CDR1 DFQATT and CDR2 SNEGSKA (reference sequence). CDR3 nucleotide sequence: TGCAGTGCTAGGGGGATCGCTGGCTACACCTTC. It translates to CSARGIAGYTF.

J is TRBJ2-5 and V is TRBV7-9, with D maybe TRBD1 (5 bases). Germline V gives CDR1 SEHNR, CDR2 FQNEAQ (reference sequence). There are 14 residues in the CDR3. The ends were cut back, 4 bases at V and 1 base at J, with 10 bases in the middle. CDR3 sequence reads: CASSSDTVQETQYF. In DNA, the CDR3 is TGTGCCAGCAGCTCGGACACCGTCCAAGAGACCCAGTACTTC.

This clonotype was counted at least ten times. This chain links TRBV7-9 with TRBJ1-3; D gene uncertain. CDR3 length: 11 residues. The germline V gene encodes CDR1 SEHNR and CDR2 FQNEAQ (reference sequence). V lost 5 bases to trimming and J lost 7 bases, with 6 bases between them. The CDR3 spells CASSPNNTIYF. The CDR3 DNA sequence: TGTGCCAGCAGCCCCAACAACACCATATATTTT.

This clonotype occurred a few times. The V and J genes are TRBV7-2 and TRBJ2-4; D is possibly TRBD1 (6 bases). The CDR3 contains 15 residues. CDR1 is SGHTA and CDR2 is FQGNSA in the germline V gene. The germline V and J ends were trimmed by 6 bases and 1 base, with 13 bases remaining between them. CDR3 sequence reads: CASSSTGNAKNIQYF. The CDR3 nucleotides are TGTGCCAGCAGTTCTACAGGGAACGCCAAAAACATTCAGTACTTC.

CDR3 DNA sequence: TGTGCCAGCAGCTTAGGGGGACCTAACTATGGCTACACCTTC. This gives the protein CASSLGGPNYGYTF. The V call is TRBV7-9, the J call TRBJ1-2; TRBD1 might be the D (5 bases). The CDR3 length is 14 residues. Germline loops: CDR1 SEHNR, CDR2 FQNEAQ (reference sequence). Trimming cost V 1 base and J 0 bases, with 6 bases left between them.

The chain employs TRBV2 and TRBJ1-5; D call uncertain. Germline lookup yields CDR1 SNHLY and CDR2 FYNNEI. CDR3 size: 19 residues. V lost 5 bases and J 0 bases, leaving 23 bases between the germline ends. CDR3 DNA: TGTGCCAGCAGTCCCCAGGATACGATGATATATATTAGCAATCAGCCCCAGCATTTT. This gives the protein CASSPQDTMIYISNQPQHF.

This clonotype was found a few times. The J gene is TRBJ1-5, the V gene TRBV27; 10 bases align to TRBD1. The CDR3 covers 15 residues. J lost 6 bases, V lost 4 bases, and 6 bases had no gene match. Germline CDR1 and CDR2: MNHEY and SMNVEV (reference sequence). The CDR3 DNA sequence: TGTGCCAGCAGTTCCGGGACAGGGGATACTCAGCCCCAGCATTTT. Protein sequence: CASSSGTGDTQPQHF.

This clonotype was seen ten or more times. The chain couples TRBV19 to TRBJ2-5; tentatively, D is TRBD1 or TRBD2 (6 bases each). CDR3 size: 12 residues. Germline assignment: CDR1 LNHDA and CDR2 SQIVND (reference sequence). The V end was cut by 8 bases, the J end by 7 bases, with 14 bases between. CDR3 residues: CASLGGEGTQYF. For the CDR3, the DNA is TGTGCCAGTTTGGGGGGCGAGGGGACCCAGTACTTC.

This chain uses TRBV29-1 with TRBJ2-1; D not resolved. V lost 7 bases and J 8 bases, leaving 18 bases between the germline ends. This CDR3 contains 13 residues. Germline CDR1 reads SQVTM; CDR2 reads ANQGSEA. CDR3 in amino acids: CSATTVQRDEQFF. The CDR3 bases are TGCAGCGCCACCACTGTCCAGCGTGATGAGCAGTTCTTC.

Written as DNA, the CDR3 is TGTGCCAGCAGCCAAATGGACAGCAACTACGAGCAGTACTTC. Protein product: CASSQMDSNYEQYF. V and J are TRBV4-2 and TRBJ2-7; D may be TRBD1 (6 bases). CDR1 is LGHNA and CDR2 is YNFKEQ in the germline V gene. The CDR3 covers 14 residues. Between the trimmed V and J ends, which lost 2 bases and 3 bases, there was a span of 11 bases.

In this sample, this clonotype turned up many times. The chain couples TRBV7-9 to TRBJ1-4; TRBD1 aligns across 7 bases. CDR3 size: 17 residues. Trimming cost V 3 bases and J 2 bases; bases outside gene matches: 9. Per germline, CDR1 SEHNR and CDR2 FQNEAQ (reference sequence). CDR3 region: CASSFPGTVLTNEKLFF. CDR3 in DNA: TGTGCCAGCAGCTTTCCTGGGACAGTCCTGACTAATGAAAAACTGTTTTTT.

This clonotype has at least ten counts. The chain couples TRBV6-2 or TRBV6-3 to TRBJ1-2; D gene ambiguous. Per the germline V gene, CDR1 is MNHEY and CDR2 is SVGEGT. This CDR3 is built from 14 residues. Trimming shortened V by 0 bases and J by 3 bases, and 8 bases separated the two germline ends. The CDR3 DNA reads TGTGCCAGCAGTTACTCAGGACCTTACTATGGCTACACCTTC. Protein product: CASSYSGPYYGYTF.

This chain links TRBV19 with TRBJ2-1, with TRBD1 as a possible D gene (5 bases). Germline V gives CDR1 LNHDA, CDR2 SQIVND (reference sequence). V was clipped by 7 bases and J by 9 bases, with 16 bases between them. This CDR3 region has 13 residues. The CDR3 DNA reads TGTGCCAGTACAGGGCTCCCTTGGCGTGAGCAGTTCTTC. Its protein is CASTGLPWREQFF. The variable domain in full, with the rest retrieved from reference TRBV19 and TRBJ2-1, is DGGITQSPKYLFRKEGQNVTLSCEQNLNHDAMYWYRQDPGQGLRLIYYSQIVNDFQKGDIAEGYSVSREKKESFPLTVTSAQKNPTAFYLCASTGLPWREQFFGPGTRLTVL.

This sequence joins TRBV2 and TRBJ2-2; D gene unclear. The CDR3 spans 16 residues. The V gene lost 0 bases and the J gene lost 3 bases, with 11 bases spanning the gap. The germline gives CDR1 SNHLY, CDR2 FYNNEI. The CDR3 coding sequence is TGTGCCAGCAGTGAAGCGGAGAGCTTTTACACCGGGGAGCTGTTTTTT. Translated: CASSEAESFYTGELFF. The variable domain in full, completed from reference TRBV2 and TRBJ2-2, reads EPEVTQTPSHQVTQMGQEVILRCVPISNHLYFYWYRQILGQKVEFLVSFYNNEISEKSEIFDDQFSVERPDGSNFTLKIRSTKLEDSAMYFCASSEAESFYTGELFFGEGSRLTVL.

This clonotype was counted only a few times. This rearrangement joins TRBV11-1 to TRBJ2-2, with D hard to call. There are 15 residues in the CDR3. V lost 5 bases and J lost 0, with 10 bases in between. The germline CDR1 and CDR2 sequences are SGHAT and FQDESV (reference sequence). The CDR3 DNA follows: TGTGCCAGCAGCACCGACACCGCGAACACCGGGGAGCTGTTTTTT. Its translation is CASSTDTANTGELFF.

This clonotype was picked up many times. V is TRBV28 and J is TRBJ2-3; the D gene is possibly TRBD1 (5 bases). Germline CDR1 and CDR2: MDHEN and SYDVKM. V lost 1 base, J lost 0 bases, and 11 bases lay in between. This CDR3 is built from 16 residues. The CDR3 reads CASSLFRQISTDTQYF. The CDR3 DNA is TGTGCCAGCAGTTTATTCAGACAGATTAGCACAGATACGCAGTATTTT.

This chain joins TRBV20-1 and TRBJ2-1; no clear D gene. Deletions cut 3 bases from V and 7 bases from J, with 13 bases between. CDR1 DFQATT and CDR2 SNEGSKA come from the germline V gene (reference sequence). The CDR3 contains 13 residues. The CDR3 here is CSARPWSGNEQFF. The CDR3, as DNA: TGCAGTGCTAGGCCCTGGAGTGGGAATGAGCAGTTCTTC.

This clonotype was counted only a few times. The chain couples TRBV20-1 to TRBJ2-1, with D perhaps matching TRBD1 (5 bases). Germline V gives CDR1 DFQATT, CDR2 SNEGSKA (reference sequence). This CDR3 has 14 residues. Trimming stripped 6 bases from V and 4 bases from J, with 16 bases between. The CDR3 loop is CSADAETEYNEQFF. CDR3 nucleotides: TGCAGTGCCGATGCGGAGACAGAGTACAATGAGCAGTTCTTC.

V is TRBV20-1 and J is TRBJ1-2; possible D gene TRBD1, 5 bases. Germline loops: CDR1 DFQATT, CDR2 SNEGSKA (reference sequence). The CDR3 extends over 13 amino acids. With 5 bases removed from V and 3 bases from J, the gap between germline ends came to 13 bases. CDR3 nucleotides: TGCAGTGCTCCCTCCCAGGGCGACTATGGCTACACCTTC. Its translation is CSAPSQGDYGYTF.